These T cell receptor beta chains were read from a single sample in a study of blood T cell repertoires in COVID-19. TCRdb's table, derived via immunoSEQ multiplex PCR, lists solely in-frame clones and lacks some. The profile shows under 200,000 clones, approximately 86% of them singletons. Sequencing was done on a sample of PBMCs or T cells enriched from blood (not recorded which). Every receptor here comes from a woman in her sixties or seventies with acute COVID-19. Each CDR3 is given with its conserved first and last residue. The order of the fields is D gene, clone size, V gene, J gene, CDR3 protein, CDR3 DNA. D genes are given only for firm matches. Clone size is shown for a subset of rows, as once, few, many or a class of expanded clone.

NA,NA,TRBV10-1,TRBJ1-2,CASSEAIDYGYTF,TGCGCCAGCAGTGAAGCGATCGACTATGGCTACACCTTC
TRBD1,NA,TRBV4-2,TRBJ2-5,CASSPETGFSSETQYF,TGTGCCAGCAGCCCAGAGACAGGGTTCTCTTCGGAGACCCAGTACTTC
NA,NA,TRBV9,TRBJ2-1,CASSDQRGFGEQFF,TGTGCCAGCAGCGACCAGAGGGGGTTCGGTGAGCAGTTCTTC
NA,NA,TRBV7-9,TRBJ1-3,CASRPKTGASGNTIYF,TGTGCCAGCAGACCAAAGACAGGTGCCTCTGGAAACACCATATATTTT
NA,NA,TRBV30,TRBJ2-2,CAWSEDYSTGELFF,TGTGCCTGGAGTGAGGACTATAGCACCGGGGAGCTGTTTTTT
NA,NA,TRBV19,TRBJ1-2,CASSIDDGQVYGYTF,TGTGCCAGTAGCATCGACGATGGGCAGGTCTATGGCTACACCTTC
TRBD1,NA,TRBV5-4,TRBJ1-6,CASSWDRSSPLHF,TGTGCCAGCAGCTGGGACAGAAGTTCACCCCTCCACTTT
TRBD2,NA,TRBV19,TRBJ2-1,CASSMSGGPYNEQFF,TGTGCCAGTAGTATGAGCGGGGGGCCCTACAATGAGCAGTTCTTC
TRBD2,once,TRBV15,TRBJ2-1,CATSRTTLSGGRNEQFF,TGTGCCACCAGCAGAACCACCTTATCGGGAGGTCGCAATGAGCAGTTCTTC
NA,NA,TRBV7-2,TRBJ1-5,CASSTRRNQPQHF,TGTGCCAGCAGCACGAGGCGCAATCAGCCCCAGCATTTT
TRBD1,few,TRBV29-1,TRBJ1-1,CSVGQGGTEAFF,TGCAGCGTTGGTCAGGGGGGCACTGAAGCTTTCTTT
NA,NA,TRBV7-7,TRBJ2-2,CASSLDARQALSAGELFF,TGTGCCAGCAGCTTAGATGCGCGACAGGCTCTTTCGGCCGGGGAGCTGTTTTTT
NA,once,TRBV7-2,TRBJ1-1,CASSQLTFQRAFF,TGTGCCAGCAGCCAATTGACATTCCAGCGGGCTTTCTTT
NA,NA,TRBV29-1,TRBJ2-5,CSVQGLTQETQYF,TGCAGCGTTCAAGGACTAACTCAAGAGACCCAGTACTTC
NA,once,TRBV5-1,TRBJ2-5,CASSLQPSQETQYF,TGCGCCAGCAGCTTGCAACCGAGCCAAGAGACCCAGTACTTC